The rows below give T cell receptor beta chains drawn from one sample of a study of graft-versus-host responses after intestinal transplantation. Data came from immunoSEQ multiplex PCR; TCRdb stores just in-frame clones and leaves some out. The sample records some 81,000 clones, roughly nine tenths being singletons. These TCRs' antigens remain unknown. Material: unstimulated CD4+ T cells sorted from spleen or lymph node cells, obtained before intestinal transplant. These TCRs come from a human donor who received an intestinal transplant. The CDR3 runs from the conserved cysteine through the conserved F or W. Each record gives: D gene, V gene, CDR3 length, clone size, J gene, CDR3 protein, CDR3 DNA. A D gene is named only where the DNA matches it firmly. Clone size is stated in some rows and not others, as once, few, many or a class when expanded.

TRBD1,TRBV5-4,14,once,TRBJ1-2,CASSSGQGNYGYTF,TGTGCCAGCAGCTCCGGACAGGGGAACTATGGCTACACCTTC
.,TRBV7-2,14,few,TRBJ2-7,CASSVYRGGYEQYF,TGTGCCAGCAGCGTATACAGGGGAGGCTACGAGCAGTACTTC
.,TRBV29-1,14,.,TRBJ2-1,CSAYLAGQPNEQFF,TGCAGCGCCTACTTAGCGGGACAGCCCAATGAGCAGTTCTTC
.,TRBV28,10,.,TRBJ1-2,CASSSLDYTF,TGTGCCAGCAGTTCCCTAGACTACACCTTC
.,TRBV7-3,13,.,TRBJ1-5,CASSLTPDQPQHF,TGTGCCAGCAGCTTAACCCCAGATCAGCCCCAGCATTTT
.,TRBV28,13,.,TRBJ1-1,CASIESLNTEAFF,TGTGCCAGCATAGAGTCCCTGAACACTGAAGCTTTCTTT
TRBD1,TRBV27,14,.,TRBJ2-3,CASSVQGFIDTQYF,TGTGCCAGCAGCGTACAGGGGTTCATCGATACGCAGTATTTT
TRBD1,TRBV5-4,15,.,TRBJ2-3,CASSLDQGAWDTQYF,TGTGCCAGCAGCTTGGATCAGGGGGCATGGGATACGCAGTATTTT
.,TRBV5-1,13,.,TRBJ1-1,CASSLTGNTEAFF,TGCGCCAGCAGCTTGACAGGGAACACTGAAGCTTTCTTT
TRBD2,TRBV15,15,.,TRBJ2-4,CATSRGGTSGGIQYF,TGTGCCACCAGCAGAGGGGGGACGTCGGGGGGCATTCAGTACTTC
.,TRBV7-2,15,.,TRBJ1-6,CASSPQSGERSPLHF,TGTGCCAGCAGCCCGCAATCAGGGGAACGATCACCCCTCCACTTT
.,TRBV30,12,.,TRBJ1-1,CASGRKNTEAFF,TGTGCCTCGGGGAGAAAGAACACTGAAGCTTTCTTT
TRBD1,TRBV6-5,15,.,TRBJ2-7,CASSYSSRTGKEQYF,TGTGCCAGCAGTTACTCCAGCCGGACAGGGAAGGAGCAGTACTTC
.,TRBV4-1,13,.,TRBJ1-5,CASSQGRGTPQHF,TGCGCCAGCAGCCAAGGGAGGGGCACGCCCCAGCATTTT
TRBD2,TRBV6-5,16,.,TRBJ2-7,CASSSGTSGAPYEQYF,TGTGCCAGCAGTTCTGGGACTAGCGGAGCTCCCTACGAGCAGTACTTC
TRBD2,TRBV28,14,few,TRBJ2-7,CASRQREASYEQYF,TGTGCCAGCAGACAGCGGGAGGCCTCCTACGAGCAGTACTTC
.,TRBV5-1,16,.,TRBJ2-3,CASSSWSTQPADTQYF,TGCGCCAGCAGCTCGTGGTCGACACAGCCGGCAGATACGCAGTATTTT
TRBD2,TRBV5-6,15,.,TRBJ2-1,CASSLAAGGGNEQFF,TGTGCCAGCAGCTTGGCGGCGGGAGGGGGCAATGAGCAGTTCTTC
.,TRBV5-4,16,.,TRBJ2-1,CASSLVPGSSYNEQFF,TGTGCCAGCAGCTTGGTTCCGGGGAGCTCCTACAATGAGCAGTTCTTC
.,TRBV5-1,15,.,TRBJ1-3,CASSLMGEAGNTIYF,TGCGCCAGCAGCTTGATGGGGGAGGCTGGAAACACCATATATTTT
TRBD1,TRBV7-2,16,.,TRBJ1-2,CASNIPGQGANYGYTF,TGTGCCAGCAACATTCCGGGACAGGGAGCTAACTATGGCTACACCTTC
.,TRBV5-5,18,.,TRBJ2-6,CASSLGGGNLPGANVLTF,TGTGCCAGCAGCTTGGGTGGAGGGAACTTGCCCGGGGCCAACGTCCTGACTTTC
TRBD2,TRBV19,17,once,TRBJ2-7,CASSNPRASGSSYEQYF,TGTGCCAGTAGTAACCCGAGGGCTAGCGGGAGTAGCTACGAGCAGTACTTC
.,TRBV28,14,.,TRBJ2-1,CASSPNRDYNEQFF,TGTGCCAGCAGTCCAAACCGGGACTACAATGAGCAGTTCTTC
TRBD2,TRBV19,18,once,TRBJ2-7,CASSIELRSGSFPYEQYF,TGTGCCAGTAGTATAGAGTTGCGGAGCGGGAGCTTTCCGTACGAGCAGTACTTC
.,TRBV6-1,15,few,TRBJ1-4,CASSEARQRNEKLFF,TGTGCCAGCAGTGAAGCGCGGCAGAGAAATGAAAAACTGTTTTTT
TRBD1,TRBV5-1,14,.,TRBJ1-6,CASSWGTGDSPLHF,TGCGCCAGCAGCTGGGGGACAGGGGATTCACCCCTCCACTTT
.,TRBV6-1,16,.,TRBJ2-5,CASSEAAAVAQGTQYF,TGTGCCAGCAGTGAAGCGGCGGCCGTCGCACAAGGAACCCAGTACTTC
.,TRBV29-1,14,.,TRBJ2-3,CSVDQGRGTDTQYF,TGCAGCGTTGACCAGGGGCGCGGGACAGATACGCAGTATTTT
.,TRBV6-1,13,.,TRBJ1-3,CASSASSRNTIYF,TGTGCCAGCAGCGCCAGTTCGCGAAACACCATATATTTT
TRBD2,TRBV5-1,14,.,TRBJ2-3,CASSSGGRTDTQYF,TGCGCCAGCTCTAGCGGGGGGAGGACAGATACGCAGTATTTT
.,TRBV5-6,14,.,TRBJ2-2,CASRGGPYTGELFF,TGTGCCAGCAGAGGAGGCCCTTACACCGGGGAGCTGTTTTTT
TRBD1,TRBV6-1,14,.,TRBJ1-2,CASSEVTGTYGYTF,TGTGCCAGCAGTGAAGTGACAGGGACCTATGGCTACACCTTC
.,TRBV27,15,.,TRBJ1-5,CASSLRGYPNQPQHF,TGTGCCAGCAGTTTACGAGGCTACCCCAATCAGCCCCAGCATTTT
.,TRBV9,19,.,TRBJ2-2,CASSVVSVGAGAPTGELFF,TGTGCCAGCAGCGTAGTGTCGGTGGGGGCAGGGGCCCCCACCGGGGAGCTGTTTTTT
.,TRBV28,14,few,TRBJ2-7,CASSLGQPPYEQYF,TGTGCCAGCAGTTTAGGGCAGCCCCCCTACGAGCAGTACTTC
.,TRBV6-1,14,once,TRBJ2-6,CASSTVSGANVLTF,TGTGCCAGCAGTACGGTCTCTGGGGCCAACGTCCTGACTTTC
.,TRBV6-1,14,.,TRBJ2-7,CASKLRQESDEQYF,TGTGCCAGCAAGCTACGACAGGAATCTGACGAGCAGTACTTC
.,TRBV7-6,16,.,TRBJ2-1,CASSPTGWLRIDEQFF,TGTGCCAGCAGCCCAACCGGGTGGCTGAGAATCGATGAGCAGTTCTTC
.,TRBV10-3,14,.,TRBJ1-4,CAISNRGTNEKLFF,TGTGCCATCAGTAATCGAGGAACTAATGAAAAACTGTTTTTT
TRBD1,TRBV6-5,14,.,TRBJ1-6,CASSHDREGSPLHF,TGTGCCAGCAGCCACGACAGGGAAGGGTCACCCCTCCACTTT